The rows below give T cell receptor beta chains drawn from one sample of a study of blood T cell repertoires in COVID-19. TCRdb's table, derived via immunoSEQ multiplex PCR, lists solely in-frame clones and lacks some. Of approximately 240,000 clones listed, roughly 88% were seen once; the top ten hold about 1.4%. The specimen sequenced was peripheral blood. The receptors shown here come from a woman aged 40-49 years who had recovered from COVID-19. CDR3s include the opening cysteine and the closing phenylalanine or tryptophan. The D gene is left open where the match is weak. Clone size is stated in some rows and not others, as once, few, many or a class when expanded.

d_call | cdr3_length | clone_size | j_call | v_call | cdr3_aa | cdr3_nt
TRBD2 | 18 | NA | TRBJ2-1 | TRBV3-1/TRBV3-2 | CASSPRTQSGAANNEQFF | TGTGCCAGCAGCCCCCGGACCCAGAGCGGGGCGGCCAACAATGAGCAGTTCTTC
NA | 15 | once | TRBJ1-3 | TRBV10-3 | CAIKPDQISGNTIYF | TGTGCCATCAAACCAGATCAGATCTCTGGAAACACCATATATTTT
TRBD1 | 18 | once | TRBJ1-2 | TRBV19 | CASSIIWTGTLLLGGYTF | TGTGCCAGTAGTATTATCTGGACAGGGACACTGCTATTGGGTGGCTACACCTTC
TRBD1 | 16 | NA | TRBJ2-3 | TRBV18 | CASSPLEQGAPGTQYF | TGTGCCAGCTCCCCACTGGAACAGGGGGCGCCCGGTACGCAGTATTTT
NA | 12 | NA | TRBJ2-2 | TRBV5-1 | CASKRGTGELFF | TGCGCCAGTAAAAGGGGCACCGGGGAGCTGTTTTTT
TRBD1 | 14 | NA | TRBJ2-5 | TRBV29-1 | CSQKGDRGQETQYF | TGCAGCCAGAAGGGGGACAGGGGACAAGAGACCCAGTACTTC
NA | 14 | NA | TRBJ1-2 | TRBV6-5 | CASSYVADNYGYTF | TGTGCCAGCAGTTACGTGGCGGATAACTATGGCTACACCTTC
NA | 15 | NA | TRBJ1-3 | TRBV19 | CASSISPGSGNTIYF | TGTGCCAGTAGTATTAGTCCCGGGTCTGGAAACACCATATATTTT
TRBD2 | 18 | once | TRBJ2-3 | TRBV10-2 | CASSESGLARTSTDTQYF | TGCGCCAGCAGTGAGTCCGGACTAGCGAGAACTAGCACAGATACGCAGTATTTT
NA | 20 | NA | TRBJ2-6 | TRBV27 | CASSLLSIGQSNSGANVLTF | TGTGCCAGCAGTTTACTGTCGATCGGACAGAGCAACTCTGGGGCCAACGTCCTGACTTTC
NA | 13 | NA | TRBJ1-2 | TRBV14 | CASSPQTEHGYTF | TGTGCCAGCAGCCCCCAGACAGAACATGGCTACACCTTC
NA | 14 | NA | TRBJ2-3 | TRBV5-5 | CASSQSSGRDTQYF | TGTGCCAGCAGCCAATCCTCAGGGAGGGATACGCAGTATTTT
TRBD1 | 18 | NA | TRBJ2-5 | TRBV12-5 | CASGLENPNRDRQETQYF | TGTGCTAGTGGTTTGGAGAATCCGAACCGGGACAGACAAGAGACCCAGTACTTC
NA | 12 | NA | TRBJ2-7 | TRBV7-2 | CASRLDEGEQYF | TGTGCCAGCAGATTAGATGAGGGCGAGCAGTACTTC
TRBD1 | 13 | NA | TRBJ1-4 | TRBV6-5 | CASSTSQGGKLFF | TGTGCCAGCAGTACCTCTCAGGGGGGAAAACTGTTTTTT
NA | 14 | NA | TRBJ1-2 | TRBV14 | CASSQSRNPYGYTF | TGTGCCAGCAGCCAGTCCAGGAATCCCTATGGCTACACCTTC
NA | 14 | NA | TRBJ1-1 | TRBV6-5 | CASSIQGGGTEAFF | TGTGCCAGCAGTATACAGGGTGGGGGCACTGAAGCTTTCTTT
TRBD2 | 18 | NA | TRBJ2-5 | TRBV9 | CASSVGGSGGVYQETQYF | TGTGCCAGCAGCGTAGGTGGTAGCGGGGGGGTTTACCAAGAGACCCAGTACTTC
NA | 14 | NA | TRBJ1-4 | TRBV3-1/TRBV3-2 | CASSQDLADEKLFF | TGTGCCAGCAGCCAAGATTTAGCGGATGAAAAACTGTTTTTT
TRBD2 | 16 | NA | TRBJ2-7 | TRBV25-1 | CASSEGAGGGHYEQYF | TGTGCCAGCAGTGAAGGTGCGGGGGGTGGGCACTACGAGCAGTACTTC
NA | 15 | NA | TRBJ2-7 | TRBV6-5 | CASRPTGGGSYEQYF | TGTGCCAGCAGACCCACAGGGGGGGGCTCCTACGAGCAGTACTTC
TRBD1 | 13 | once | TRBJ1-6 | TRBV7-2 | CASRRDRNSPLHF | TGTGCCAGCCGCCGGGACAGAAATTCACCCCTCCACTTT
NA | 13 | NA | TRBJ1-6 | TRBV21-1 | CASAPTYNSPLHF | TGTGCCAGCGCCCCCACTTATAATTCACCCCTCCACTTT
TRBD1 | 16 | few | TRBJ2-7 | TRBV18 | CASSPPLGQGNYEQYF | TGTGCCAGCTCACCGCCTTTGGGACAGGGAAACTACGAGCAGTACTTC
NA | 16 | once | TRBJ1-6 | TRBV7-6 | CASSLESTVNNSPLHF | TGTGCCAGCAGCTTAGAGTCGACAGTTAACAATTCACCCCTCCACTTT
NA | 14 | NA | TRBJ1-1 | TRBV6-5 | CASSRQGSYTEAFF | TGTGCCAGCAGTCGCCAGGGGTCGTACACTGAAGCTTTCTTT
NA | 12 | once | TRBJ2-1 | TRBV9 | CASSEYGAEQFF | TGTGCCAGCAGCGAGTATGGGGCCGAGCAGTTCTTC
NA | 15 | once | TRBJ2-5 | TRBV24-1 | CATSEATANQETQYF | TGTGCCACCAGTGAAGCGACAGCAAACCAAGAGACCCAGTACTTC
TRBD2 | 13 | once | TRBJ2-7 | TRBV5-8 | CASSLSGVGEQYF | TGTGCCAGCAGCTTGAGCGGGGTCGGGGAGCAGTACTTC
TRBD1 | 12 | NA | TRBJ1-5 | TRBV7-9 | CASGTDNQPQHF | TGTGCCAGCGGGACAGACAATCAGCCCCAGCATTTT
TRBD2 | 13 | NA | TRBJ2-7 | TRBV29-1 | CSAYTSGFYEQYF | TGCAGCGCGTATACTAGCGGATTCTACGAGCAGTACTTC
NA | 14 | NA | TRBJ2-2 | TRBV30 | CAWSLVRGTGELFF | TGTGCCTGGAGTTTGGTGAGAGGCACCGGGGAGCTGTTTTTT
NA | 15 | NA | TRBJ2-1 | TRBV9 | CASSLDRGSYNEQFF | TGTGCCAGCAGCCTCGACCGGGGCTCCTACAATGAGCAGTTCTTC
NA | 15 | NA | TRBJ2-7 | TRBV6-5 | CASRGSQAPSYEQYF | TGTGCCAGTAGAGGGTCTCAGGCCCCTTCCTACGAGCAGTACTTC
NA | 16 | NA | TRBJ1-2 | TRBV19 | CASSNQGADDSYGYTF | TGTGCCAGTAGTAATCAAGGGGCGGACGATAGCTATGGCTACACCTTC
NA | 16 | once | TRBJ2-6 | TRBV19 | CASRNSWGAGANVLTF | TGTGCCAGTAGAAACTCATGGGGGGCTGGGGCCAACGTCCTGACTTTC
TRBD1 | 11 | NA | TRBJ2-1 | TRBV9 | CASGTGNEQFF | TGTGCCAGCGGGACAGGGAATGAGCAGTTCTTC
TRBD1 | 13 | NA | TRBJ2-2 | TRBV3-1/TRBV3-2 | CASRQGATGELFF | TGTGCCAGCAGACAGGGGGCGACCGGGGAGCTGTTTTTT